These 2 T cell receptor beta chains came from one sample sequenced in a study of T cell responses to AZD1222 COVID-19 vaccine. The table came from immunoSEQ multiplex PCR; TCRdb's copy has only in-frame clones and leaves some out. This sample has more than 150,000 clones, with more than 85% found just once. The sequences come from peripheral blood, collected after recovery from COVID-19. These receptors all come from an adult who had recovered from COVID-19.

The rearrangement joins TRBV10-1 to TRBJ2-5, with a tentative D call TRBD1 (6 bases). Germline CDR1 is WNHNN and CDR2 is SYGVQD (reference sequence). Trimming cost V 0 bases and J 5 bases, with 10 bases left between them. This CDR3 has 14 residues. The CDR3 DNA reads TGCGCCAGCAGTGAGTCGGGGGCCGGGGAGACCCAGTACTTC. Its protein is CASSESGAGETQYF.

The chain carries TRBV5-6 and TRBJ1-2; D might be TRBD1 (6 bases). The length of the CDR3 is 13 residues. Germline V lookup: CDR1 SGHDT, CDR2 YYEEEE. With 4 bases removed from V and 4 bases from J, the gap between germline ends came to 11 bases. This CDR3 is CASSPRGGYGYTF. The CDR3 region has the DNA TGTGCCAGCAGCCCCAGGGGAGGCTATGGCTACACCTTC.